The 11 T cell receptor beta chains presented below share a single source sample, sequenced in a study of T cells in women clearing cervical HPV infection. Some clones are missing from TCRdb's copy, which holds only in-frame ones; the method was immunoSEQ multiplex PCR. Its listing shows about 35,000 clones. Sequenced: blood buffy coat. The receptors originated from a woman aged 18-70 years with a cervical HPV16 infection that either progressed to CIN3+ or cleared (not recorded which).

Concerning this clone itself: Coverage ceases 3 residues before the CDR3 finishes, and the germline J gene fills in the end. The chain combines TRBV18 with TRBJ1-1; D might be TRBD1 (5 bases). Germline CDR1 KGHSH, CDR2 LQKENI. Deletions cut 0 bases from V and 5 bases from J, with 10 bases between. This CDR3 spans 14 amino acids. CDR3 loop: CASSPPGGGTEAFF. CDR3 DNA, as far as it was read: TGTGCCAGCTCACCACCGGGGGGTGGGACTGAA.

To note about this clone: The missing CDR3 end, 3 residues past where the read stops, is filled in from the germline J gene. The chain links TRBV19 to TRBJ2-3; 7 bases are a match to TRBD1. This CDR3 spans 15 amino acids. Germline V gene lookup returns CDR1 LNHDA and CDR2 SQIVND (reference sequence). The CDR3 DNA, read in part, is TGTGCCAGTAGTCCGAGGACAGGAGGACAAGAGACG. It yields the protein CASSPRTGGQET. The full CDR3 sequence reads CASSPRTGGQETQYF.

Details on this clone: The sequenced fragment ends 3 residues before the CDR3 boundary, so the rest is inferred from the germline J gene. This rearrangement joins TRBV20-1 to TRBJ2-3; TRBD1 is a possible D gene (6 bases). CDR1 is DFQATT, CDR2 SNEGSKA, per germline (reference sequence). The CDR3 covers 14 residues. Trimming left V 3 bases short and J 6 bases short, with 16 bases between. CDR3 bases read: TGCAGTGCTAGCCTCAGGGGCTGGGAGGATACG. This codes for CSASLRGWEDT. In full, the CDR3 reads CSASLRGWEDTQYF.

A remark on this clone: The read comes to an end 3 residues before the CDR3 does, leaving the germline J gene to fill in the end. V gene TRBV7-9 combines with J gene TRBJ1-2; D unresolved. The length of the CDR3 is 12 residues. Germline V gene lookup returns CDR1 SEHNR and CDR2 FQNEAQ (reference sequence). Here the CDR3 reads CASLSSTDTYTF. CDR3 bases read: TGTGCCAGCCTATCTAGCACAGATACC.

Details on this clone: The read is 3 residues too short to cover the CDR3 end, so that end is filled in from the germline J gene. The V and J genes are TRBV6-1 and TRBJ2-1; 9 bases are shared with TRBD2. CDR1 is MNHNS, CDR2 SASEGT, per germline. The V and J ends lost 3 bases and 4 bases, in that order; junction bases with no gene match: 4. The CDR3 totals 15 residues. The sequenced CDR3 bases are TGTGCCAGCAGTGAGGCGGGAGGGCGGTACAATGAG. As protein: CASSEAGGRYNE. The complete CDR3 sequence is CASSEAGGRYNEQFF.

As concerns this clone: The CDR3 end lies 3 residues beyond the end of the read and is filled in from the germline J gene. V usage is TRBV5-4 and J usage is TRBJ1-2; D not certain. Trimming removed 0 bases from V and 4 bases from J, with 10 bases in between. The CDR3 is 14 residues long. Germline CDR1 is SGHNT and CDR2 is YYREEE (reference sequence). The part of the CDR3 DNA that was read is TGTGCCAGCAGCTTGGATGAAGCGCTCTATGGC. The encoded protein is CASSLDEALYG. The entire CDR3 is CASSLDEALYGYTF.

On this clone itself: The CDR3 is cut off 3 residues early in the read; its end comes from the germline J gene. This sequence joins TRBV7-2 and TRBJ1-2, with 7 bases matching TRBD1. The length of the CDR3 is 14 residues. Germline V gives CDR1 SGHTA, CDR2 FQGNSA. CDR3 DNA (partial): TGTGCCAGCAGCTTACGACAGGGTGCCTACGAC. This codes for CASSLRQGAYD. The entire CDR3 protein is CASSLRQGAYDYTF. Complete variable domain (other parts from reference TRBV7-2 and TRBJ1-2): GAGVSQSPSNKVTEKGKDVELRCDPISGHTALYWYRQSLGQGLEFLIYFQGNSAPDKSGLPSDRFSAERTGGSVSTLTIQRTQQEDSAVYLCASSLRQGAYDYTFGSGTRLTVV.

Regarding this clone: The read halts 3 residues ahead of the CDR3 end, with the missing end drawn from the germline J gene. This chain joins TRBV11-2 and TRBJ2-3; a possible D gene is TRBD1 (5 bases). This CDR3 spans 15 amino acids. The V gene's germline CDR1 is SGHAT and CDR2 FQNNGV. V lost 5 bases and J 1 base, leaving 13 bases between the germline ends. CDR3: CASSGHRRRTDTQYF. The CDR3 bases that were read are TGTGCCAGCAGCGGACACAGGCGCCGCACAGATACG. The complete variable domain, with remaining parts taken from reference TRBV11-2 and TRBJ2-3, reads EAGVAQSPRYKIIEKRQSVAFWCNPISGHATLYWYQQILGQGPKLLIQFQNNGVVDDSQLPKDRFSAERLKGVDSTLKIQPAKLEDSAVYLCASSGHRRRTDTQYFGPGTRLTVL.

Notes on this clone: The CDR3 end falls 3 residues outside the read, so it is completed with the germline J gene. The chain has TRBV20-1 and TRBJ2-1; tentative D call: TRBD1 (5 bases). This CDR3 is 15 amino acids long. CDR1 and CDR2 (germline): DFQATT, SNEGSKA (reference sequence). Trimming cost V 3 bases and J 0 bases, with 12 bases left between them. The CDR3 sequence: CSASRVLSSYNEQFF. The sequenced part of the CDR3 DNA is TGCAGTGCTAGCAGGGTGTTGAGCTCCTACAATGAG.

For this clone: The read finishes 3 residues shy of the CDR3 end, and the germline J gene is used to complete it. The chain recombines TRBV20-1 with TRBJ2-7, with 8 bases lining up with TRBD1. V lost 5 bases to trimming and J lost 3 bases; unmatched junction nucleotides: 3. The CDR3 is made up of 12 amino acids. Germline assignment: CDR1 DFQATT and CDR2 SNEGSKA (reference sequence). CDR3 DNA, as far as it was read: TGCAGTGCTCCTACAGGGGGCTACGAG. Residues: CSAPTGGYE. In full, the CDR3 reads CSAPTGGYEQYF.

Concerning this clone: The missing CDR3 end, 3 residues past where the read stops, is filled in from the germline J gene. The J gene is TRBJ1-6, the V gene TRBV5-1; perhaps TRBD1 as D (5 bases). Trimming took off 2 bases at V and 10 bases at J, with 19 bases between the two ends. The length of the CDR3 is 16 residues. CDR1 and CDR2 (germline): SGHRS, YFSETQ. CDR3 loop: CASSFASRQGGSPLHF. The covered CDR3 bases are TGCGCCAGCAGCTTCGCGTCGCGGCAGGGAGGATCACCC.